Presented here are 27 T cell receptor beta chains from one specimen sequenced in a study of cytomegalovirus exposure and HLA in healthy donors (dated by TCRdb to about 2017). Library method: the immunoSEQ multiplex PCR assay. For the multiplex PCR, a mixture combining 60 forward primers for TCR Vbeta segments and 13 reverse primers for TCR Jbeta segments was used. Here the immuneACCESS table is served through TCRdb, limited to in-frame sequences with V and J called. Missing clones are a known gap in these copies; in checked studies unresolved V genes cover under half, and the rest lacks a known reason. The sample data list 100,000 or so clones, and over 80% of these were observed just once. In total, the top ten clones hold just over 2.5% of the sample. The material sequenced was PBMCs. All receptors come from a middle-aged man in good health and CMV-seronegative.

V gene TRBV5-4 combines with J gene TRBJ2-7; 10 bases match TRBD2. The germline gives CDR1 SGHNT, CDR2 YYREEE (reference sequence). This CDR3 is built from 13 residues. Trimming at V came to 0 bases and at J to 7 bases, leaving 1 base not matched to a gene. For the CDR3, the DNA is TGTGCCAGCAGCTTGGCGGGACTAGCGGAGCAGTACTTC. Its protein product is CASSLAGLAEQYF.

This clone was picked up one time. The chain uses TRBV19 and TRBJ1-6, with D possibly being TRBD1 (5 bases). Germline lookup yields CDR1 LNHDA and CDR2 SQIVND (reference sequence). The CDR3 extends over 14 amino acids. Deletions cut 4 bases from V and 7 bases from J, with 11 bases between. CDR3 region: CASSTGFRNSPLHF. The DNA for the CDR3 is TGTGCCAGTAGTACAGGGTTCCGAAATTCACCCCTCCACTTT.

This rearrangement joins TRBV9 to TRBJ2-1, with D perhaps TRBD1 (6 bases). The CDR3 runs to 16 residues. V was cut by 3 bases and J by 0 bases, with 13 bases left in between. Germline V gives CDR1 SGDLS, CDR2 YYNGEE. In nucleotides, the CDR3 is TGTGCCAGCAGCGCGGACAGCGCTCGCTCCTACAATGAGCAGTTCTTC. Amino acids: CASSADSARSYNEQFF.

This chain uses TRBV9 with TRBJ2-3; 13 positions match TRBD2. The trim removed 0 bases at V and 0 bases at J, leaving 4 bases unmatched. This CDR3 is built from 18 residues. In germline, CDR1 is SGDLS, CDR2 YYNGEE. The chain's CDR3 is CASSVEGLAGLSTDTQYF. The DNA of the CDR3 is TGTGCCAGCAGCGTAGAGGGACTAGCGGGATTAAGCACAGATACGCAGTATTTT.

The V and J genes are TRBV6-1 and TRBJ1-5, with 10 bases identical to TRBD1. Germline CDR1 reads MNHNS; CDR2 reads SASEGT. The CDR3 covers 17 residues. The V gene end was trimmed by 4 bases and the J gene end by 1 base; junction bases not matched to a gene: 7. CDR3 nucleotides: TGTGCCAGCAGTGCCGGGACAGGGGATTTGAGCAATCAGCCCCAGCATTTT. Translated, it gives CASSAGTGDLSNQPQHF.

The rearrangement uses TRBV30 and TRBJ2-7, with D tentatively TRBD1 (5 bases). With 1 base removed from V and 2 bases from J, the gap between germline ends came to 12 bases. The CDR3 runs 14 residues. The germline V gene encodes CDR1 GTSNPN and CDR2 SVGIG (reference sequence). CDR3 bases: TGTGCCTGGAGTGAGGAAGGGGATCCCTACGAGCAGTACTTC. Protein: CAWSEEGDPYEQYF.

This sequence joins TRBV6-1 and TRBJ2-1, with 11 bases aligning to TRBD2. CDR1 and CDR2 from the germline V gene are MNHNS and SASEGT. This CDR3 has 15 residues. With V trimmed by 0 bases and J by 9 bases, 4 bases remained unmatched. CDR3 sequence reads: CASSEASGGAFEQFF. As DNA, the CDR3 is TGTGCCAGCAGTGAAGCTAGCGGGGGGGCCTTTGAGCAGTTCTTC.

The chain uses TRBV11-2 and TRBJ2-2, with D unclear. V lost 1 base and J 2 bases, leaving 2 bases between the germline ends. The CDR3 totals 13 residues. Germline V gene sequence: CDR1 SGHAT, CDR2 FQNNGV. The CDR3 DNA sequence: TGTGCCAGCAGCTTAGCTAACACCGGGGAGCTGTTTTTT. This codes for CASSLANTGELFF.

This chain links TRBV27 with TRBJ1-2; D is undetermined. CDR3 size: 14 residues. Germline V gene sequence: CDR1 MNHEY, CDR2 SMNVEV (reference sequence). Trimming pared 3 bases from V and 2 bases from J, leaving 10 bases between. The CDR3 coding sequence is TGTGCCAGCAGTTTTAGCATCGGGAACTATGGCTACACCTTC. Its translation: CASSFSIGNYGYTF.

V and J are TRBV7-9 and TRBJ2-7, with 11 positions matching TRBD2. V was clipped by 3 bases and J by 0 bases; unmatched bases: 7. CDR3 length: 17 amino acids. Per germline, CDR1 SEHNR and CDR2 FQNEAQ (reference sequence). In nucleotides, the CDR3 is TGTGCCAGCAGCTTGGCTAGCGGGGGGCTACGCTCCTACGAGCAGTACTTC. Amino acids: CASSLASGGLRSYEQYF.

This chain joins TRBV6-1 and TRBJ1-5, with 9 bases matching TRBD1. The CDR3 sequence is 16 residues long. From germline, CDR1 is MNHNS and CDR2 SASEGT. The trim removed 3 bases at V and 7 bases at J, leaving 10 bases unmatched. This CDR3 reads CASSETRTGVMQPQHF. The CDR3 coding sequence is TGTGCCAGCAGTGAGACTAGGACAGGGGTGATGCAGCCCCAGCATTTT.

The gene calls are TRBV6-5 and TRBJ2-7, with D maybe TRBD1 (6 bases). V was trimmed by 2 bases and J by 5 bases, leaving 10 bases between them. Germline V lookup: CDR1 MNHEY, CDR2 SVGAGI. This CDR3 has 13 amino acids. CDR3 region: CASSYRGHNEQYF. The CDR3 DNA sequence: TGTGCCAGCAGTTACCGGGGACACAACGAGCAGTACTTC.

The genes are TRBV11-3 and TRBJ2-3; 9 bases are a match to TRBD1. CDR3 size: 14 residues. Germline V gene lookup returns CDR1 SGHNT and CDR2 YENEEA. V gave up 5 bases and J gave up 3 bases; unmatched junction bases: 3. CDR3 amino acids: CASSVGQGTDTQYF. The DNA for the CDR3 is TGTGCCAGCAGCGTTGGACAGGGGACAGATACGCAGTATTTT.

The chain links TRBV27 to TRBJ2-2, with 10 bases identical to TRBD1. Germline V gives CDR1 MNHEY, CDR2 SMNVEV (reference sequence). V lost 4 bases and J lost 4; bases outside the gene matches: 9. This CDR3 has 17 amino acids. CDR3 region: CASSYLGTGVGTGELFF. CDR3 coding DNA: TGTGCCAGCAGTTATCTGGGGACAGGGGTCGGCACCGGGGAGCTGTTTTTT.

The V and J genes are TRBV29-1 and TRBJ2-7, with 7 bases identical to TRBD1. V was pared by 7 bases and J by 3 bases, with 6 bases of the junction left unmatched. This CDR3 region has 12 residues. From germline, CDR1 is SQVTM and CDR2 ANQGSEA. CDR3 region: CSALDRDYEQYF. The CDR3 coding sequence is TGCAGCGCCTTAGACAGGGACTACGAGCAGTACTTC.

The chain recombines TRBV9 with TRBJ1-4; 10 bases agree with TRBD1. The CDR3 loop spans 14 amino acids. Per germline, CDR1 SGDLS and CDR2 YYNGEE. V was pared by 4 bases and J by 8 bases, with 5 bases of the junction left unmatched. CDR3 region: CASSSRDRGEKLFF. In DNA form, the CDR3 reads TGTGCCAGCAGCTCACGGGACAGGGGCGAAAAACTGTTTTTT.

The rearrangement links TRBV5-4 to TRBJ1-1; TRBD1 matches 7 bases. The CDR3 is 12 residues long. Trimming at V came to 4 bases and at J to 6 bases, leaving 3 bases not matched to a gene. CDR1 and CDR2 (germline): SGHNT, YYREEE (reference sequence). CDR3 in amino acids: CASSIDRAEAFF. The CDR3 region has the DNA TGTGCCAGCAGCATCGACAGGGCTGAAGCTTTCTTT. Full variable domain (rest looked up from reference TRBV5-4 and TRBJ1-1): ETGVTQSPTHLIKTRGQQVTLRCSSQSGHNTVSWYQQALGQGPQFIFQYYREEENGRGNFPPRFSGLQFPNYSSELNVNALELDDSALYLCASSIDRAEAFFGQGTRLTVV.

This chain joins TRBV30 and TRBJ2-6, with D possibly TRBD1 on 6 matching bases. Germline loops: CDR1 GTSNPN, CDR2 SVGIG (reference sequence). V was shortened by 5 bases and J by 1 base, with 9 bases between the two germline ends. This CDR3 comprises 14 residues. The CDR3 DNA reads TGTGCCTGGGCCCAGGGGTCTGGGGCCAACGTCCTGACTTTC. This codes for CAWAQGSGANVLTF.

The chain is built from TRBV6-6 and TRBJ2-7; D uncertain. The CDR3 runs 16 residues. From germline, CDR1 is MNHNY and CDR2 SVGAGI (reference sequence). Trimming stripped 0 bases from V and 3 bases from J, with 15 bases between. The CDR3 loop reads CASSYSQRTPIYEQYF. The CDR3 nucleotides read TGTGCCAGCAGTTACTCGCAGCGCACGCCCATCTACGAGCAGTACTTC.

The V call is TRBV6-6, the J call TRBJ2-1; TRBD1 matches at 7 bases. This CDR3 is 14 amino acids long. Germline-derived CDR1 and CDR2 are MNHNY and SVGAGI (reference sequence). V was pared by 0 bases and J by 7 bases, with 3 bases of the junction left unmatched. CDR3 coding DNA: TGTGCCAGCAGTTACTCAGCAGGGGGAAATGAGCAGTTCTTC. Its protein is CASSYSAGGNEQFF.

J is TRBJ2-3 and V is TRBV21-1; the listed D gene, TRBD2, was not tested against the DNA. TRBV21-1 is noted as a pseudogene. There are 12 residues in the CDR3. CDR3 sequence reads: CASSSRTDTQYF. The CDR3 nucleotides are TGTGCCAGCAGCTCTCGCACAGATACGCAGTATTTT.

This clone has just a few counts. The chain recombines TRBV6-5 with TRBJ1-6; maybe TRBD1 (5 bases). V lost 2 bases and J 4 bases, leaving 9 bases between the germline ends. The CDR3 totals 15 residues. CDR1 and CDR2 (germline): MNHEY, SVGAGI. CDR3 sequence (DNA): TGTGCCAGCAGTTACCGGGAGGGGTATAATTCACCCCTCCACTTT. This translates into CASSYREGYNSPLHF.

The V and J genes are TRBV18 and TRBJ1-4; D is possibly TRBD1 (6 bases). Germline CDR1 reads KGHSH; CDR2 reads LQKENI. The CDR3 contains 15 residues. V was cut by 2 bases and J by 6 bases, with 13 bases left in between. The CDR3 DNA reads TGTGCCAGCTCACCAGATCCAGGGGCGTATGAAAAACTGTTTTTT. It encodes CASSPDPGAYEKLFF.

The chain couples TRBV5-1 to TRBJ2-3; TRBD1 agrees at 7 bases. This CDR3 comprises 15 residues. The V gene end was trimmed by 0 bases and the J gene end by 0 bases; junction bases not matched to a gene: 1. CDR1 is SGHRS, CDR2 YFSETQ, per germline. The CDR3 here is CASSLGDSSTDTQYF. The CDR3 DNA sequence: TGCGCCAGCAGCTTGGGGGACAGCAGCACAGATACGCAGTATTTT.

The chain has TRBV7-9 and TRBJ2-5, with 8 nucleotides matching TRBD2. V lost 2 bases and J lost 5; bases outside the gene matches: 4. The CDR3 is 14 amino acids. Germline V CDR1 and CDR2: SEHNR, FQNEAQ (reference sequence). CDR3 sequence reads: CASSLLIAGETQYF. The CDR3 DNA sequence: TGTGCCAGCAGCTTACTGATAGCGGGGGAGACCCAGTACTTC.

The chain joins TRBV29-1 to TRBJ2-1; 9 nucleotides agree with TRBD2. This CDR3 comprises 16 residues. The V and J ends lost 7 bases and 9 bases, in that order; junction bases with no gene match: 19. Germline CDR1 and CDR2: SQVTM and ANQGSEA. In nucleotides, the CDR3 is TGCAGCGGCCGGGAGTGGCGGGGGGGCCTTCCGAGTGAGCAGTTCTTC. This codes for CSGREWRGGLPSEQFF.

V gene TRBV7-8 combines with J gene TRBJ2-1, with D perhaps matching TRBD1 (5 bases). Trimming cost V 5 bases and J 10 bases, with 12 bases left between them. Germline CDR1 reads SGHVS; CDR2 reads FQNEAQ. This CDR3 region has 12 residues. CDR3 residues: CASSIVYREQFF. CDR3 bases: TGTGCCAGCAGCATAGTCTACAGGGAGCAGTTCTTC.